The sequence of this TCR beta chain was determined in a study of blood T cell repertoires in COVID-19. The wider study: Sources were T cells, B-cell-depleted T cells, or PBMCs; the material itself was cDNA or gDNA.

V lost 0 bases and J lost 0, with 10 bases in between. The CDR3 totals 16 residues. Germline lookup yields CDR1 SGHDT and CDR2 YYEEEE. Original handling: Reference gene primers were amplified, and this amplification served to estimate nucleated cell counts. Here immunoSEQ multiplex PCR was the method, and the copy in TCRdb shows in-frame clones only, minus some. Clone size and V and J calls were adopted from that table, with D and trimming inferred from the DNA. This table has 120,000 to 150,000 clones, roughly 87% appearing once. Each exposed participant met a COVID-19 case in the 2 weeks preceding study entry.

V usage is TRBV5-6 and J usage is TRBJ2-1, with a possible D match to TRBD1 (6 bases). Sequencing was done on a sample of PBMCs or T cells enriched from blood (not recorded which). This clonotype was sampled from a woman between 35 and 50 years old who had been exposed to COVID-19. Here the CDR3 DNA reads TGTGCCAGCAGCTTGGTGCAGGGGAGCTCCTACAATGAGCAGTTCTTC. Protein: CASSLVQGSSYNEQFF.